This T cell receptor (beta chain) was sequenced during a study of T cell repertoires in aging, cancer and after chemotherapy. Study information: Paired samples before and after chemotherapy came from glioblastoma patients receiving temozolomide-based therapy.

Amplification of TCR beta used genomic DNA extracted from peripheral blood. Remarks on this clonotype: Its specificity is not known.

General observations from the study: Untreated cancer patients had significantly lower blood TCR diversity than age-matched healthy donors. In healthy donors, age-related TCR diversity loss mainly reflected lost richness.

This CDR3 has 17 amino acids. V lost 5 bases to trimming and J lost 4 bases; unmatched junction nucleotides: 9. Rearranged V-D-J TRB sequences were amplified with a mixed TRB-A/B primer pool. TCRdb analysed the multiplex PCR reads with MiXCR anew, one entry per CDR3 protein. The table includes a few thousand distinct CDR3 sequences, about half detected once. Input material: blood. The chain joins TRBV12-3 or TRBV12-4 to TRBJ2-3; 13 bases match TRBD2. The receptor comes from a human donor with a solid tumor. In DNA form, the CDR3 reads TGTGCCAGCAGTCCTACTAGCGGGGGGGCCGCGGCAGATACGCAGTATTTT. Translation: CASSPTSGGAAADTQYF.